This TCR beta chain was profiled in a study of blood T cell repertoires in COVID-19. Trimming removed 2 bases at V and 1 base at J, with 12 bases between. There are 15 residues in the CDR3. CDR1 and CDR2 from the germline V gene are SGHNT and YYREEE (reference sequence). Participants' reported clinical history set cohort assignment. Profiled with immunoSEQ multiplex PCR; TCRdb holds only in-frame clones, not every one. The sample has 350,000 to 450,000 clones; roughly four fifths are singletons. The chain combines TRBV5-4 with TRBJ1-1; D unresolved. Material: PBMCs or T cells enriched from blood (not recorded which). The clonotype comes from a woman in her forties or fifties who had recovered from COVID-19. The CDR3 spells CASSFFNAQNTEAFF. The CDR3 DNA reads TGTGCCAGCAGCTTTTTTAACGCACAGAACACTGAAGCTTTCTTT.